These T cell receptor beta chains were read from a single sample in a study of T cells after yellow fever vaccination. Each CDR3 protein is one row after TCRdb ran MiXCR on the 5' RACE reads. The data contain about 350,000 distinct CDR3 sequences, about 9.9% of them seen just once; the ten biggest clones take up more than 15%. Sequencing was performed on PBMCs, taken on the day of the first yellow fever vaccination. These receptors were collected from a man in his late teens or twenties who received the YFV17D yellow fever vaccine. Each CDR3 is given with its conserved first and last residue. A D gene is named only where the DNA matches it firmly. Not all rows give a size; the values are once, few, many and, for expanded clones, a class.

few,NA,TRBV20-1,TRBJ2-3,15,CSARDRVLAIDTQYF,TGCAGTGCTAGAGATCGGGTGCTAGCAATAGATACGCAGTATTTT
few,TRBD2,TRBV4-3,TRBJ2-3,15,CASSQDLAAQIKQYF,TGCGCCAGCAGCCAAGACCTAGCGGCACAGATAAAGCAGTATTTT
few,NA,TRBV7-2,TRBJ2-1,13,CASSLARVGEQFF,TGTGCCAGCAGCTTAGCTCGAGTGGGCGAGCAGTTCTTC
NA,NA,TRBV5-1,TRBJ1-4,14,CASSLLSLNEKLFF,TGCGCCAGCAGCTTGCTCAGCTTGAATGAAAAACTGTTTTTT
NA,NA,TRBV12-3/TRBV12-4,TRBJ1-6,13,CASSIGPLRALHF,TGTGCCAGCAGTATAGGGCCCCTCCGGGCCCTCCACTTT
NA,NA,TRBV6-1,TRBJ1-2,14,CASSEGGSYYGYTF,TGTGCCAGCAGTGAAGGGGGGAGTTACTATGGCTACACCTTC
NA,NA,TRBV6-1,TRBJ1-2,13,CASSEPTATGYTF,TGTGCCAGCAGTGAACCGACGGCGACTGGCTACACCTTC
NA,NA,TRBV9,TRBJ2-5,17,CASSVGVWGPEEETQYF,TGTGCCAGCAGCGTAGGGGTGTGGGGCCCCGAGGAAGAGACCCAGTACTTC
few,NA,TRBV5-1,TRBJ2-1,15,CASSYFGGNYNEQFF,TGCGCCAGTTCTTATTTCGGGGGTAACTACAATGAGCAGTTCTTC
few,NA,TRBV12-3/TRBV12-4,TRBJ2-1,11,CACGVYNEQFF,TGTGCCTGCGGGGTTTACAATGAGCAGTTCTTC
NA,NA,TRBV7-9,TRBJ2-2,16,CASRGSTGANTGELFF,TGTGCCAGCAGAGGGAGCACGGGGGCGAACACCGGGGAGCTGTTTTTT
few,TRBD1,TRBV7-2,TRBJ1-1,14,CASSSGQKNTEAFF,TGTGCCAGCAGCTCGGGACAGAAGAACACTGAAGCTTTCTTT
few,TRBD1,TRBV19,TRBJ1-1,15,CASSIARTGATEAFF,TGTGCCAGTAGTATAGCCAGGACAGGGGCCACTGAAGCTTTCTTT